Presented here are 32 T cell receptor beta chains from one specimen sequenced in a study of CD8 T cells in Susac syndrome. The RNA, roughly 0.5 to 1 ug, was put through reverse transcription using random hexamers. A single record per CDR3 protein comes from TCRdb applying MiXCR to the immunoSEQ multiplex PCR reads. The sample holds over 100,000 distinct CDR3 sequences, approximately 91% seen once. The sequencing sample was made of CD4+ T cells from PBMCs. The source of these receptors is a human donor in good health.

This chain connects TRBV7-2 to TRBJ2-5; D remains ambiguous. V was pared by 5 bases and J by 5 bases, with 15 bases between. The CDR3 is 14 residues long. CDR1 and CDR2 from the germline V gene are SGHTA and FQGNSA. CDR3 sequence: CASSRAGVSETQYF. Here the CDR3 DNA reads TGTGCCAGCAGCCGCGCAGGAGTGAGCGAGACCCAGTACTTC.

This clonotype was detected once. This rearrangement joins TRBV3-1 to TRBJ2-5, with TRBD1 as a possible D gene (5 bases). This CDR3 spans 14 amino acids. The germline V gene has CDR1 LGHDT and CDR2 YNNKEL (reference sequence). The ends were cut back, 1 base at V and 5 bases at J, with 11 bases in the middle. Here the CDR3 reads CASSQGGWGETQYF. CDR3 coding DNA: TGTGCCAGCAGCCAAGGGGGTTGGGGCGAGACCCAGTACTTC.

This clonotype was observed once. The chain is built from TRBV12-3 or TRBV12-4 and TRBJ1-1, with 7 bases that match TRBD1. The V and J ends lost 5 bases and 5 bases, in that order; junction bases with no gene match: 8. This CDR3 is 14 amino acids long. The CDR3 DNA reads as TGTGCCAGCAGTCCAGAGGTACAGGGGACTGAAGCTTTCTTT. Amino acids: CASSPEVQGTEAFF.

The V and J genes are TRBV6-5 and TRBJ2-7; 7 positions match TRBD1. From germline, CDR1 is MNHEY and CDR2 SVGAGI. The V segment lost 7 bases and the J segment 3 bases; nucleotides outside the gene matches: 6. The CDR3 covers 13 residues. The CDR3 bases are TGTGCCAGCACCCGGGGACAGTTCTACGAGCAGTACTTC. This sequence encodes CASTRGQFYEQYF.

This clonotype was observed a single time. In DNA form, the CDR3 reads TGTGCCAGCAGCCAAGCACTAGCGGGGTACAATGAGCAGTTCTTC. Its protein is CASSQALAGYNEQFF. V gene TRBV3-1 combines with J gene TRBJ2-1; 10 bases map to TRBD2. The CDR3 runs to 15 residues. V shed 1 base and J 4 bases; nucleotides not matched to a gene: 1. Germline loops: CDR1 LGHDT, CDR2 YNNKEL (reference sequence).

The V gene is TRBV19, the J gene TRBJ1-2; no clear D gene. The CDR3 is 13 residues long. V shed 6 bases and J shed 2 bases, with 10 bases lying between them. The V gene's germline CDR1 is LNHDA and CDR2 SQIVND (reference sequence). CDR3 loop: CASSEQMNYGYTF. In DNA, the CDR3 is TGTGCCAGTAGCGAACAGATGAACTATGGCTACACCTTC.

This chain joins TRBV7-2 and TRBJ2-3; no clear D gene. The ends were cut back, 5 bases at V and 6 bases at J, with 3 bases in the middle. Germline CDR1 and CDR2: SGHTA and FQGNSA. The CDR3 totals 10 residues. The CDR3 region is CASSVDTQYF. Written as DNA, the CDR3 is TGTGCCAGCAGCGTCGATACGCAGTATTTT.

CDR3 coding DNA: TGTGCCACCAGCAGAGATGCAGGGGGGGACTACGAGCAGTACTTC. It translates to CATSRDAGGDYEQYF. The chain carries TRBV15 and TRBJ2-7; perhaps D is TRBD1 or TRBD2 (7 bases each). From germline, CDR1 is LNHNV and CDR2 YYDKDF (reference sequence). There are 15 residues in the CDR3. Trimming stripped 0 bases from V and 3 bases from J, with 12 bases between.

This chain links TRBV20-1 with TRBJ1-6; no clear D gene. Germline V gives CDR1 DFQATT, CDR2 SNEGSKA (reference sequence). The CDR3 covers 14 residues. Trimming removed 4 bases at V and 7 bases at J, with 14 bases between. The CDR3 nucleotides read TGCAGTGCTACCCAAAACCGAAGGAATTCACCCCTCCACTTT. Translating gives CSATQNRRNSPLHF.

The gene calls are TRBV5-1 and TRBJ2-7; 11 bases fit TRBD2. The germline V gene encodes CDR1 SGHRS and CDR2 YFSETQ. V dropped 0 bases and J dropped 5; count of bases not matched to a gene: 4. The CDR3 sequence is 15 residues long. The CDR3 sequence: CASSLETSGSDEQYF. Written as DNA, the CDR3 is TGCGCCAGCAGCTTGGAAACTAGCGGGAGCGACGAGCAGTACTTC.

The table lists this clonotype with a count of one. This chain's CDR3 is CASSYRTNRQYF. Here the CDR3 DNA reads TGTGCCAGCAGTTACCGGACTAACCGGCAGTACTTC. The chain links TRBV6-2 or TRBV6-3 to TRBJ2-5; maybe TRBD2 (6 bases). The CDR3 covers 12 residues. V gave up 2 bases and J gave up 11 bases, with 12 bases separating them. Germline-derived CDR1 and CDR2 are MNHEY and SVGEGT.

The rearrangement joins TRBV4-2 to TRBJ2-5, with TRBD2 as a possible D gene (6 bases). Germline loops: CDR1 LGHNA, CDR2 YNFKEQ. Trimming took off 1 base at V and 5 bases at J, with 11 bases between the two ends. This CDR3 spans 14 amino acids. Here the CDR3 reads CASSQGGDSETQYF. CDR3 bases: TGTGCCAGCAGCCAAGGGGGGGATTCCGAGACCCAGTACTTC.

The chain employs TRBV23-1 and TRBJ1-4; D is unresolved. TRBV23-1 belongs to the ORF category, with a function that is uncertain. V was pared by 6 bases and J by 0 bases, with 11 bases between. The CDR3 extends over 15 amino acids. DNA for the CDR3: TGCGCCAGCAGACAGAAGACCGCAACTAATGAAAAACTGTTTTTT. Its protein is CASRQKTATNEKLFF.

The genes are TRBV4-2 and TRBJ2-6; D call uncertain. The CDR3 is 17 residues long. V shed 0 bases and J shed 0 bases, with 9 bases lying between them. Germline values: CDR1 LGHNA, CDR2 YNFKEQ. CDR3 nucleotide sequence: TGTGCCAGCAGCCAAGATTTACAGCTCTCTGGGGCCAACGTCCTGACTTTC. Translating gives CASSQDLQLSGANVLTF.

The chain combines TRBV5-4 with TRBJ1-5; TRBD1 might be the D (5 bases). This CDR3 comprises 13 residues. The germline gives CDR1 SGHNT, CDR2 YYREEE (reference sequence). With 4 bases removed from V and 8 bases from J, the gap between germline ends came to 13 bases. The chain's CDR3 is CASSAGRGEPQHF. CDR3 in DNA: TGTGCCAGCAGCGCGGGTAGGGGCGAGCCCCAGCATTTT.

The chain uses TRBV7-2 and TRBJ2-1, with 7 bases fitting TRBD1. The CDR3 is 15 amino acids. Unmatched junction bases numbered 9, after V lost 4 bases and J lost 6 bases. Germline assignment: CDR1 SGHTA and CDR2 FQGNSA. The CDR3 nucleotides read TGTGCCAGCAGCTCTAACAAAGGGGGCGCCAATGAGCAGTTCTTC. Encoded protein: CASSSNKGGANEQFF.

The chain employs TRBV7-2 and TRBJ2-7; D remains unclear. The CDR3 is 11 residues long. CDR1 SGHTA and CDR2 FQGNSA come from the germline V gene. The V end was cut by 5 bases, the J end by 1 base, with 3 bases between. CDR3 in amino acids: CASSMSYEQYF. The CDR3 nucleotides are TGTGCCAGCAGCATGTCCTACGAGCAGTACTTC.

This chain connects TRBV4-1 to TRBJ2-7, with a possible D match to TRBD2 (5 bases). Germline loops: CDR1 MGHRA, CDR2 YSYEKL. There are 14 residues in the CDR3. With 2 bases removed from V and 0 bases from J, the gap between germline ends came to 8 bases. The CDR3 sequence is CASSQIGNSYEQYF. CDR3 nucleotide sequence: TGCGCCAGCAGCCAAATCGGGAACTCCTACGAGCAGTACTTC.

The genes are TRBV7-8 and TRBJ2-3; unclear D gene. Germline CDR1 SGHVS, CDR2 FQNEAQ. V lost 1 base and J lost 5, with 10 bases in between. The CDR3 has 14 amino acids. The CDR3 DNA is TGTGCCAGCAGCTTAGTCCCAATGGGAGATACGCAGTATTTT. Protein sequence: CASSLVPMGDTQYF.

The chain has TRBV7-2 and TRBJ2-7, with TRBD1 matching over 7 bases. This CDR3 contains 15 residues. CDR1 is SGHTA, CDR2 FQGNSA, per germline. V dropped 4 bases and J dropped 0; count of bases not matched to a gene: 6. CDR3 DNA: TGTGCCAGCAGCTCGGGACAGAGAAGCTCCTACGAGCAGTACTTC. Protein: CASSSGQRSSYEQYF. The variable domain in full, completed from reference TRBV7-2 and TRBJ2-7, reads GAGVSQSPSNKVTEKGKDVELRCDPISGHTALYWYRQSLGQGLEFLIYFQGNSAPDKSGLPSDRFSAERTGGSVSTLTIQRTQQEDSAVYLCASSSGQRSSYEQYFGPGTRLTVT.

The chain is built from TRBV9 and TRBJ2-6, with D maybe TRBD1 (5 bases). V lost 0 bases, J lost 0 bases, and 13 bases lay in between. Germline V gene sequence: CDR1 SGDLS, CDR2 YYNGEE. The length of the CDR3 is 18 residues. The CDR3: CASSVALRGNSGANVLTF. The CDR3 DNA sequence: TGTGCCAGCAGCGTAGCTTTAAGGGGAAACTCTGGGGCCAACGTCCTGACTTTC.

The chain has TRBV19 and TRBJ2-7; no clear D gene. Germline V lookup: CDR1 LNHDA, CDR2 SQIVND (reference sequence). The CDR3 runs to 17 residues. V was cut by 4 bases and J by 1 base, with 20 bases left in between. The DNA for the CDR3 is TGTGCCAGTAGTACAACTCGCCTTGGGCCCTATTCCTACGAGCAGTACTTC. Translating it yields CASSTTRLGPYSYEQYF.

This rearrangement joins TRBV20-1 to TRBJ2-2; D might be TRBD1 or TRBD2, each matching 5 bases. Germline CDR1 reads DFQATT; CDR2 reads SNEGSKA (reference sequence). V was shortened by 6 bases and J by 2 bases, with 19 bases between the two germline ends. The CDR3 is made up of 16 amino acids. CDR3 in amino acids: CSAETLGRENTGELFF. CDR3 sequence (DNA): TGCAGTGCAGAGACCCTGGGACGGGAAAACACCGGGGAGCTGTTTTTT.

This rearrangement joins TRBV9 to TRBJ1-1, with D possibly matching TRBD1 (5 bases). V was cut by 2 bases and J by 8 bases, with 13 bases left in between. From germline, CDR1 is SGDLS and CDR2 YYNGEE. CDR3 size: 13 residues. In DNA, the CDR3 is TGTGCCAGCAGCGTTTACCAGGGCACAGAAGCTTTCTTT. Translated: CASSVYQGTEAFF.

This sequence joins TRBV7-2 and TRBJ1-2; D uncertain. Trimming left V 1 base short and J 4 bases short, with 13 bases between. Looked up from germline, CDR1 is SGHTA and CDR2 is FQGNSA. CDR3 length: 15 residues. The CDR3 spells CASSLDAGSRYGYTF. The CDR3 DNA reads as TGTGCCAGCAGCTTAGATGCAGGATCCCGCTATGGCTACACCTTC.

V gene TRBV27 combines with J gene TRBJ2-7; D gene unclear. Per the germline V gene, CDR1 is MNHEY and CDR2 is SMNVEV (reference sequence). Trimming left V 2 bases short and J 6 bases short, with 14 bases between. CDR3 length: 14 amino acids. CDR3 sequence (DNA): TGTGCCAGCAGTTTAGGCAGTCCTTGGTCCGAGCAGTACTTC. Its protein is CASSLGSPWSEQYF.

In DNA, the CDR3 is TGCGCCGGAGCATTAGGTTCCGCCACCGGGGAGCTGTTTTTT. Protein sequence: CAGALGSATGELFF. This chain links TRBV5-1 with TRBJ2-2; D gene ambiguous. CDR1 SGHRS and CDR2 YFSETQ come from the germline V gene. Trimming removed 10 bases at V and 4 bases at J, with 17 bases between. The CDR3 spans 14 residues.

This sequence joins TRBV19 and TRBJ1-1, with D tentatively TRBD1 (6 bases). V lost 4 bases and J 0 bases, leaving 15 bases between the germline ends. This CDR3 spans 16 amino acids. CDR1 is LNHDA, CDR2 SQIVND, per germline (reference sequence). The chain's CDR3 is CASSTPSAGVNTEAFF. The CDR3 nucleotides read TGTGCCAGTAGTACCCCTTCGGCAGGGGTGAACACTGAAGCTTTCTTT.

The chain is built from TRBV7-3 and TRBJ2-1, with 9 bases matching TRBD1. CDR3 size: 15 residues. The ends lost 2 bases at V and 2 bases at J; junction bases unmatched: 1. In germline, CDR1 is SGHTA, CDR2 FQGTGA. The CDR3 region is CASSLGQGPYNEQFF. For the CDR3, the DNA is TGTGCCAGCAGCTTAGGACAGGGGCCCTACAATGAGCAGTTCTTC.

The chain is built from TRBV28 and TRBJ2-5; D gene unclear. Per the germline V gene, CDR1 is MDHEN and CDR2 is SYDVKM. The germline V and J ends were trimmed by 8 bases and 3 bases, with 4 bases remaining between them. This CDR3 is built from 10 residues. CDR3 in DNA: TGTGCCAGCGCCGAAGAGACCCAGTACTTC. Amino acid sequence: CASAEETQYF.

This chain joins TRBV6-6 and TRBJ1-5; 7 bases agree with TRBD1. CDR1 is MNHNY, CDR2 SVGAGI, per germline (reference sequence). The CDR3 consists of 14 residues. V lost 7 bases and J lost 7; bases outside the gene matches: 10. This CDR3 is CASKRQGSGQPQHF. The CDR3 coding sequence is TGTGCCAGCAAACGACAGGGAAGCGGCCAGCCCCAGCATTTT.

The rearrangement uses TRBV5-1 and TRBJ1-3, with 8 bases matching TRBD1. The CDR3 has 14 amino acids. The germline V gene has CDR1 SGHRS and CDR2 YFSETQ. V trimming: 6 bases; J trimming: 6 bases; junction bases outside the gene matches: 8. The CDR3 bases are TGCGCCAGCACCCTGACAGGGGAGCCAAACACCATATATTTT. Translated: CASTLTGEPNTIYF.